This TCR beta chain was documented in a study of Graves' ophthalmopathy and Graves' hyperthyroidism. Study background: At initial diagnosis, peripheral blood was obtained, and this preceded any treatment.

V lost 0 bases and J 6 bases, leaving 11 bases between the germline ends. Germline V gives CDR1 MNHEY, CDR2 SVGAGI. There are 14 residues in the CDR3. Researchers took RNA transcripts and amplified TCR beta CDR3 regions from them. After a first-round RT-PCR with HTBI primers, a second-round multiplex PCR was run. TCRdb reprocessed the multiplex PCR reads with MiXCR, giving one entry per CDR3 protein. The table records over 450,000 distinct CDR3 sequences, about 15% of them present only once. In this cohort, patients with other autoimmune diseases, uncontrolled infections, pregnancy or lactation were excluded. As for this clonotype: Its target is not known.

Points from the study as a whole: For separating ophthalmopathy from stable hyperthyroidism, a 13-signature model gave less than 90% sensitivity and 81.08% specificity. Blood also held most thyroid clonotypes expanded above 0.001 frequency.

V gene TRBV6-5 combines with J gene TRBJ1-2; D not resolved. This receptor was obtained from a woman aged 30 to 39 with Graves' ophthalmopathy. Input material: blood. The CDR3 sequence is CASSYSGRPHGYTF. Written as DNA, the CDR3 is TGTGCCAGCAGTTACTCCGGGCGTCCCCATGGCTACACCTTC.